One and the same sample provided the 14 T cell receptor beta chains below, sequenced in a study of vaccination effects on CD4 cells after COVID-19. Viral peptide pools were used in the ViraFEST assay to expand antigen-specific CD4+ T cells, and sequencing came afterward. Researchers isolated CD4+ T cells once approximately eleven days of culture had elapsed. Vaccination of participants consisted of two doses of either the BNT162b2 or mRNA-1273 vaccine. Their antigen targets remain unknown. Libraries were prepared by immunoSEQ multiplex PCR; TCRdb keeps only in-frame clonotypes and omits some of them. The data hold 65,000 to 70,000 clones, with roughly 80% observed a single time. The material sequenced was CD4+ T cells from PBMCs cultured with HCoV-OC43 spike peptides, taken after COVID-19 vaccination. Subset here: HCoV-OC43 spike overlapping peptide pool stimulation. The receptors here all came from a human donor who received a COVID-19 vaccine.

The chain carries TRBV7-2 and TRBJ2-3, with 10 bases matching TRBD2. The CDR3 sequence is 17 residues long. J lost 1 base, V lost 5 bases, and 9 bases had no gene match. Germline V CDR1 and CDR2: SGHTA, FQGNSA. CDR3 DNA sequence: TGTGCCAGCAGCCCCTTCCCCGGGACTAGCGGCACAGATACGCAGTATTTT. Its translation is CASSPFPGTSGTDTQYF.

The chain combines TRBV3-1 (or the pseudogene TRBV3-2) with TRBJ2-1, with no clear D. The V gene lost 1 base and the J gene lost 1 base, with 5 bases spanning the gap. The germline CDR1 and CDR2 sequences are LGHDT and YNNKEL (reference sequence). The CDR3 is 14 residues long. The CDR3 DNA reads as TGTGCCAGCAGCCAAGGGCTATCCTACAATGAGCAGTTCTTC. Its translation: CASSQGLSYNEQFF.

The CDR3 spells CASSLRGVEKLFF. CDR3 nucleotides: TGTGCCAGCAGCCTCAGGGGGGTTGAAAAACTGTTTTTT. V and J are TRBV5-6 and TRBJ1-4; TRBD1 matches 7 bases. Germline CDR1 is SGHDT and CDR2 is YYEEEE. The V segment lost 4 bases and the J segment 7 bases; nucleotides outside the gene matches: 4. The CDR3 covers 13 residues.

The CDR3 DNA sequence: TGTGCCAGCTCATACGGACAGAGCTCTGGAAACACCATATATTTT. Protein sequence: CASSYGQSSGNTIYF. The rearrangement uses TRBV18 and TRBJ1-3; D is possibly TRBD1 (6 bases). Germline values: CDR1 KGHSH, CDR2 LQKENI. This CDR3 is built from 15 residues. Trimming took off 5 bases at V and 0 bases at J, with 11 bases between the two ends.

The chain recombines TRBV10-3 with TRBJ1-1; 10 bases match TRBD1. V was clipped by 6 bases and J by 12 bases; unmatched bases: 4. The CDR3 consists of 11 residues. Looked up from germline, CDR1 is ENHRY and CDR2 is SYGVKD. For the CDR3, the DNA is TGTGCCATCAGCCCGGGACAGGGGACTTTCTTT. Its protein product is CAISPGQGTFF.

This chain links TRBV28 with TRBJ1-4; 8 bases are shared with TRBD1. Germline lookup yields CDR1 MDHEN and CDR2 SYDVKM. V shed 6 bases, J shed 7 bases, and the junction held 7 bases outside the gene matches. The CDR3 has 14 amino acids. In DNA, the CDR3 is TGTGCCAGCAGCATGGACAGGGAGGGTGAAAAACTGTTTTTT. It specifies CASSMDREGEKLFF.

The CDR3 protein is CASSPQGTYLQPQHF. The DNA for the CDR3 is TGTGCCAGCTCACCACAGGGGACCTACCTGCAGCCCCAGCATTTT. V and J are TRBV18 and TRBJ1-5; D might be TRBD1 (5 bases). CDR3 length: 15 residues. V lost 1 base and J 7 bases, leaving 14 bases between the germline ends. The germline V gene encodes CDR1 KGHSH and CDR2 LQKENI.

This clone showed up just once. CDR3 nucleotide sequence: TGTGCCAGCAGTTTGACTACAGGAGGGTACAATGAGCAGTTCTTC. Encoded protein: CASSLTTGGYNEQFF. The gene calls are TRBV28 and TRBJ2-1, with TRBD2 as a possible D gene (6 bases). The germline gives CDR1 MDHEN, CDR2 SYDVKM. The V end was cut by 3 bases, the J end by 4 bases, with 13 bases between. The CDR3 is 15 amino acids.

The rearrangement links TRBV29-1 to TRBJ2-2; TRBD1 or TRBD2 may be the D gene (6 bases each). Germline V lookup: CDR1 SQVTM, CDR2 ANQGSEA. With 3 bases removed from V and 5 bases from J, the gap between germline ends came to 13 bases. The CDR3 covers 14 residues. DNA for the CDR3: TGCAGCGTTGAGCCCGGGGGCGGGACCGGGGAGCTGTTTTTT. Residues: CSVEPGGGTGELFF.

The V gene is TRBV19, the J gene TRBJ1-2; D gene uncertain. The germline V and J ends were trimmed by 6 bases and 2 bases, with 4 bases remaining between them. Germline V gene sequence: CDR1 LNHDA, CDR2 SQIVND (reference sequence). This CDR3 has 11 residues. CDR3 protein: CASRYNYGYTF. Here the CDR3 DNA reads TGTGCCAGTAGATACAACTATGGCTACACCTTC.

This clone was counted once. The chain couples TRBV28 to TRBJ1-5; no firm D call. The V end lost 8 bases, the J end lost 7 bases, and 9 bases lay between the germline ends. The germline CDR1 and CDR2 sequences are MDHEN and SYDVKM. The CDR3 totals 11 residues. CDR3 sequence: CASSTVQPQHF. The CDR3 coding sequence is TGTGCCAGCTCAACTGTACAGCCCCAGCATTTT.

The chain links TRBV5-1 to TRBJ1-1; 8 bases align to TRBD1. V shed 3 bases, J shed 1 base, and the junction held 5 bases outside the gene matches. CDR1 is SGHRS and CDR2 is YFSETQ in the germline V gene. CDR3 length: 15 amino acids. CDR3 coding DNA: TGCGCCAGCAGCTCCCTAGGACAGGGGAACACTGAAGCTTTCTTT. This gives the protein CASSSLGQGNTEAFF.

The chain links TRBV2 to TRBJ2-7; 13 positions agree with TRBD2. CDR3 length: 14 residues. Trimming at V came to 6 bases and at J to 7 bases, leaving 6 bases not matched to a gene. Germline V CDR1 and CDR2: SNHLY, FYNNEI. The CDR3 DNA follows: TGTGCCAGCAGATGGACTAGCGGGGGATCTGAGCAGTACGTC. Amino acids: CASRWTSGGSEQYV.

This clone was seen a single time. V and J are TRBV29-1 and TRBJ1-1; 10 nucleotides line up with TRBD1. The germline V gene has CDR1 SQVTM and CDR2 ANQGSEA. Losses at the gene ends were 7 bases for V and 5 bases for J; bases not matched to a gene: 7. CDR3 size: 13 residues. CDR3: CSAPTGGKTEAFF. For the CDR3, the DNA is TGCAGCGCTCCGACAGGGGGCAAGACTGAAGCTTTCTTT.